The 21 T cell receptor beta chains in this list originate from one sample, sequenced in a study of T cell responses to AZD1222 COVID-19 vaccine. This table comes from immunoSEQ multiplex PCR, and its TCRdb copy is limited to in-frame clones, with some not included. The sample includes 170,000 or so clones, around 94% seen only once; the top ten take roughly 0.9%. This sample comprised peripheral blood, obtained on day 0 of AZD1222 vaccination. The receptors here all came from an adult in good health.

The genes are TRBV14 and TRBJ1-6; 7 nucleotides align to TRBD1. The germline V gene encodes CDR1 SGHDN and CDR2 FVKESK. The CDR3 has 16 residues. V was pared by 0 bases and J by 10 bases, with 9 bases of the junction left unmatched. The CDR3 DNA is TGTGCCAGCAGCCAAGAAAGTAGGGGGCGCATGTCACCCCTCCACTTT. It encodes CASSQESRGRMSPLHF.

The V and J genes are TRBV4-1 and TRBJ2-2, with a tentative D call TRBD1 (5 bases). The CDR3 runs 14 residues. The V end lost 5 bases, the J end lost 3 bases, and 10 bases lay between the germline ends. CDR1 is MGHRA and CDR2 is YSYEKL in the germline V gene. CDR3 in DNA: TGCGCCAGCAGCGGTGACAGCCACACCGGGGAGCTGTTTTTT. Translation gives CASSGDSHTGELFF.

The CDR3 reads CASSTASGGPYEQYF. CDR3 nucleotides: TGCGCCAGCAGCACCGCTAGCGGGGGCCCGTACGAGCAGTACTTC. This sequence joins TRBV5-1 and TRBJ2-7, with TRBD2 matching over 10 bases. Germline CDR1 SGHRS, CDR2 YFSETQ. V was pared by 4 bases and J by 4 bases, with 8 bases of the junction left unmatched. This CDR3 comprises 15 residues.

The rearrangement links TRBV18 to TRBJ2-5, with D perhaps TRBD1 (5 bases). The V gene's germline CDR1 is KGHSH and CDR2 LQKENI. This CDR3 has 15 amino acids. Trimming cost V 6 bases and J 0 bases, with 14 bases left between them. The CDR3 loop reads CASSDAGSYQETQYF. The CDR3 nucleotides are TGTGCCAGCTCTGACGCAGGGTCGTACCAAGAGACCCAGTACTTC.

V usage is TRBV2 and J usage is TRBJ2-7, with D unclear. The length of the CDR3 is 12 residues. Germline CDR1 and CDR2: SNHLY and FYNNEI. Between the trimmed V and J ends, which lost 4 bases and 2 bases, there was a span of 6 bases. CDR3 amino acids: CASSVTTYEQYF. DNA for the CDR3: TGTGCCAGCAGTGTCACAACCTACGAGCAGTACTTC.

The V gene is TRBV2, the J gene TRBJ1-1; no firm D call. The germline V and J ends were trimmed by 3 bases and 8 bases, with 16 bases remaining between them. Germline CDR1 SNHLY, CDR2 FYNNEI. This CDR3 has 14 residues. DNA for the CDR3: TGTGCCAGCAGTGAGATCACTGTCGGTACGGAAGCTTTCTTT. This sequence encodes CASSEITVGTEAFF.

This clone was detected once. This chain links TRBV3-1 (or the pseudogene TRBV3-2) with TRBJ1-2; the match to TRBD1 covers 9 bases. This CDR3 has 17 residues. V shed 3 bases, J shed 2 bases, and the junction held 10 bases outside the gene matches. Germline-derived CDR1 and CDR2 are LGHDT and YNNKEL (reference sequence). CDR3 loop: CASSHLLPGQGNYGYTF. Written as DNA, the CDR3 is TGTGCCAGCAGCCACTTATTACCGGGACAGGGAAACTATGGCTACACCTTC.

The CDR3, as DNA: TGTGCCAGCAGCGTAGATAATTCACCCCTCCACTTT. This gives the protein CASSVDNSPLHF. The rearrangement links TRBV9 to TRBJ1-6; D is ambiguous. Germline CDR1 and CDR2: SGDLS and YYNGEE. CDR3 length: 12 residues. V lost 0 bases to trimming and J lost 5 bases, with 0 bases between them.

V gene TRBV5-1 combines with J gene TRBJ1-1; D unresolved. Germline V gene sequence: CDR1 SGHRS, CDR2 YFSETQ. CDR3 size: 15 residues. With 0 bases removed from V and 2 bases from J, the gap between germline ends came to 11 bases. This chain's CDR3 is CASSLESSSNTEAFF. DNA for the CDR3: TGCGCCAGCAGCTTGGAATCCAGTTCTAACACTGAAGCTTTCTTT.

J is TRBJ1-4 and V is TRBV5-1; unclear D gene. V was clipped by 4 bases and J by 7 bases, with 17 bases between them. CDR1 is SGHRS and CDR2 is YFSETQ in the germline V gene. This CDR3 has 15 amino acids. CDR3 amino acids: CASSTMAIEGEKLFF. The CDR3 DNA reads as TGCGCCAGCAGCACGATGGCCATCGAGGGTGAAAAACTGTTTTTT.

The chain carries TRBV7-9 and TRBJ2-7; no clear D. V shed 11 bases and J shed 5 bases, with 13 bases lying between them. Germline lookup yields CDR1 SEHNR and CDR2 FQNEAQ (reference sequence). This CDR3 spans 11 amino acids. CDR3 sequence (DNA): TGTGCCGCAATAGTTCACGACGAGCAGTACTTC. This encodes CAAIVHDEQYF. Based on the CDR3 plus reference TRBV7-9 and TRBJ2-7, the full variable domain is DTGVSQNPRHKITKRGQNVTFRCDPISEHNRLYWYRQTLGQGPEFLTYFQNEAQLEKSRLLSDRFSAERPKGSFSTLEIQRTEQGDSAMYLCAAIVHDEQYFGPGTRLTVT.

The V gene is TRBV2, the J gene TRBJ1-2; perhaps TRBD1 as D (6 bases). Germline CDR1 and CDR2: SNHLY and FYNNEI. The length of the CDR3 is 13 residues. V lost 10 bases and J lost 4, with 16 bases in between. The CDR3 here is CAIYSGVSYGYTF. The CDR3 region has the DNA TGTGCCATATACTCAGGGGTTAGCTATGGCTACACCTTC.

J is TRBJ2-7 and V is TRBV7-9; TRBD2 matches at 7 bases. The germline CDR1 and CDR2 sequences are SEHNR and FQNEAQ (reference sequence). This CDR3 is 15 amino acids long. The V segment lost 4 bases and the J segment 7 bases; nucleotides outside the gene matches: 13. The CDR3 protein is CASSWEGTEMGEQYF. CDR3 in DNA: TGTGCCAGCAGCTGGGAGGGCACGGAGATGGGGGAGCAGTACTTC.

J is TRBJ2-7 and V is TRBV13; D ambiguous. Trimming stripped 1 base from V and 6 bases from J, with 10 bases between. This CDR3 comprises 13 residues. Germline V gives CDR1 PRHDT, CDR2 FYEKMQ (reference sequence). CDR3 loop: CASSLEESGEQYF. CDR3 coding DNA: TGTGCCAGCAGCTTAGAAGAATCGGGCGAGCAGTACTTC.

The rearrangement links TRBV4-2 to TRBJ1-1; TRBD1 aligns across 9 bases. V trimming: 4 bases; J trimming: 4 bases; junction bases outside the gene matches: 7. The CDR3 runs 15 residues. Germline V gene sequence: CDR1 LGHNA, CDR2 YNFKEQ. The CDR3 DNA sequence: TGTGCCAGCAGCCCCCATGGGACAGGGCCCACTGAAGCTTTCTTT. Translation gives CASSPHGTGPTEAFF.

The V gene is TRBV30, the J gene TRBJ1-5; the D is unclear. Germline-derived CDR1 and CDR2 are GTSNPN and SVGIG (reference sequence). V gave up 8 bases and J gave up 3 bases, with 14 bases separating them. This CDR3 contains 13 residues. The CDR3 loop reads CATGGVPNQPQHF. The CDR3 bases are TGTGCCACCGGCGGGGTCCCCAATCAGCCCCAGCATTTT.

The chain uses TRBV7-9 and TRBJ2-2; D is possibly TRBD1 (5 bases). Germline CDR1 reads SEHNR; CDR2 reads FQNEAQ (reference sequence). Trimming shortened V by 5 bases and J by 6 bases, and 19 bases separated the two germline ends. The CDR3 length is 16 residues. CDR3 in DNA: TGTGCCAGCAGCCTCAGGGTGATCCTTGGAGCCGGGGAGCTGTTTTTT. This encodes CASSLRVILGAGELFF.

The chain employs TRBV3-1 (or the pseudogene TRBV3-2) and TRBJ1-6, with D unresolved. The CDR3 covers 19 residues. With 1 base removed from V and 4 bases from J, the gap between germline ends came to 20 bases. CDR1 is LGHDT, CDR2 YNNKEL, per germline (reference sequence). CDR3 nucleotide sequence: TGTGCCAGCAGCCAAGTCTCTGTTAGCCGGCGCCGGTATAATTCACCCCTCCACTTT. This encodes CASSQVSVSRRRYNSPLHF.

The chain is built from TRBV5-1 and TRBJ1-1; TRBD1 aligns across 8 bases. In germline, CDR1 is SGHRS, CDR2 YFSETQ. J was trimmed by 1 base and V by 3 bases; bases with no gene match: 2. The CDR3 consists of 14 residues. The CDR3: CASSWDRQNTEAFF. CDR3 sequence (DNA): TGCGCCAGCAGCTGGGACAGGCAGAACACTGAAGCTTTCTTT.

The chain couples TRBV6-5 to TRBJ2-3; no definite D call. CDR3 size: 14 residues. Germline V gives CDR1 MNHEY, CDR2 SVGAGI. The V end was cut by 7 bases, the J end by 4 bases, with 15 bases between. CDR3 nucleotide sequence: TGTGCCAGCATCATGGGCTATTGGGCAGATACGCAGTATTTT. Its translation: CASIMGYWADTQYF.

The chain is built from TRBV2 and TRBJ2-1; D perhaps matches TRBD2 (6 bases). V lost 1 base to trimming and J lost 0 bases, with 10 bases between them. CDR1 and CDR2 (germline): SNHLY, FYNNEI. The CDR3 runs 16 residues. CDR3 protein: CASSEVLATSYNEQFF. The CDR3 DNA reads as TGTGCCAGCAGTGAAGTTCTAGCGACCTCCTACAATGAGCAGTTCTTC.